These 18 T cell receptor beta chains originate from one sample sequenced in a study of T cells in Graves' hyperthyroidism and ophthalmopathy. TCR beta CDR3 region amplification was performed from RNA transcripts. With the HTBI primer set, the TCR CDR3 went through a first round of RT-PCR. From the multiplex PCR reads, TCRdb called clonotypes with MiXCR, one entry per CDR3 protein. Here the sample spans hundreds of thousands of distinct CDR3 sequences, 15% to 17% being singletons. Sequencing was performed on blood. The origin of the receptors is a woman under 30 with Graves' hyperthyroidism that later progressed to Graves' ophthalmopathy.

This clonotype was observed many times. The genes are TRBV20-1 and TRBJ2-7; tentatively, D is TRBD1 (6 bases). Per the germline V gene, CDR1 is DFQATT and CDR2 is SNEGSKA (reference sequence). This CDR3 contains 14 residues. The V and J ends lost 1 base and 2 bases respectively, with 12 bases between them. The chain's CDR3 is CSARVYREPYEQYF. For the CDR3, the DNA is TGCAGTGCTAGAGTATACAGGGAACCCTACGAGCAGTACTTC.

The J gene is TRBJ1-5, the V gene TRBV19, with a tentative D call TRBD1 (5 bases). CDR3 length: 16 amino acids. Germline V gives CDR1 LNHDA, CDR2 SQIVND (reference sequence). V was pared by 3 bases and J by 2 bases, with 14 bases between. The CDR3 loop reads CASSISQGDGNQPQHF. CDR3 sequence (DNA): TGTGCCAGTAGTATTTCCCAGGGTGACGGCAATCAGCCCCAGCATTTT.

This clonotype occurred many times. The V and J genes are TRBV29-1 and TRBJ1-1; D is unresolved. CDR3 length: 13 residues. Trimming pared 2 bases from V and 1 base from J, leaving 8 bases between. Germline CDR1 SQVTM, CDR2 ANQGSEA. The CDR3 region is CSVERDKNTEAFF. DNA for the CDR3: TGCAGCGTTGAACGAGACAAGAACACTGAAGCTTTCTTT.

This clonotype was observed at least ten times. This chain connects TRBV13 to TRBJ1-3; D not resolved. Germline V gene sequence: CDR1 PRHDT, CDR2 FYEKMQ (reference sequence). V gave up 4 bases and J gave up 3 bases, with 10 bases separating them. The CDR3 is 14 residues long. CDR3 region: CASSSVDRGNTIYF. The CDR3 DNA reads TGTGCCAGCAGCTCGGTCGACCGTGGAAACACCATATATTTT.

There are many counts of this clonotype. This chain uses TRBV27 with TRBJ1-2; D gene ambiguous. V lost 8 bases and J 2 bases, leaving 24 bases between the germline ends. The CDR3 loop spans 17 amino acids. Germline V CDR1 and CDR2: MNHEY, SMNVEV (reference sequence). CDR3 residues: CASGSSMAGRVNYGYTF. For the CDR3, the DNA is TGTGCCAGCGGCAGTTCGATGGCGGGGAGGGTCAACTATGGCTACACCTTC.

This clonotype was seen ten or more times. V and J are TRBV27 and TRBJ2-5, with D maybe TRBD2 (7 bases). V lost 4 bases to trimming and J lost 2 bases, with 14 bases between them. CDR1 MNHEY and CDR2 SMNVEV come from the germline V gene (reference sequence). CDR3 length equals 15 residues. CDR3: CASSSAGRGQETQYF. In nucleotides, the CDR3 is TGTGCCAGCAGTTCGGCGGGGAGGGGGCAAGAGACCCAGTACTTC.

V gene TRBV10-2 combines with J gene TRBJ2-3, with unresolved D. This CDR3 has 17 amino acids. Germline-derived CDR1 and CDR2 are WSHSY and SAAADI. The V end was cut by 1 base, the J end by 0 bases, with 14 bases between. The CDR3 is CASSEFRGGLSTDTQYF. The CDR3 DNA reads as TGCGCCAGCAGTGAGTTCCGTGGCGGCCTAAGCACAGATACGCAGTATTTT.

This clonotype was counted at least ten times. This rearrangement joins TRBV11-2 to TRBJ1-3; D remains ambiguous. The CDR3 consists of 12 residues. Trimming left V 7 bases short and J 8 bases short, with 12 bases between. Germline V CDR1 and CDR2: SGHAT, FQNNGV. The CDR3, as DNA: TGTGCCAGCACCTTTTTGGCGGACACCATATATTTT. Residues: CASTFLADTIYF. The full variable domain, rest sourced from reference TRBV11-2 and TRBJ1-3, is EAGVAQSPRYKIIEKRQSVAFWCNPISGHATLYWYQQILGQGPKLLIQFQNNGVVDDSQLPKDRFSAERLKGVDSTLKIQPAKLEDSAVYLCASTFLADTIYFGEGSWLTVV.

The V call is TRBV14, the J call TRBJ2-7; 9 bases line up with TRBD1. The CDR3 spans 15 residues. The trim removed 5 bases at V and 5 bases at J, leaving 10 bases unmatched. CDR1 SGHDN and CDR2 FVKESK come from the germline V gene. This CDR3 reads CASSAPGTGRNEQYF. CDR3 nucleotides: TGTGCCAGCAGCGCGCCCGGGACAGGGCGCAACGAGCAGTACTTC.

This clonotype came up a few times. As DNA, the CDR3 is TGTGCCAGCAGCTCTGGGACAGTCCCTCAGTACTTC. It specifies CASSSGTVPQYF. The chain uses TRBV5-4 and TRBJ2-5, with TRBD1 identical over 7 bases. CDR3 length: 12 residues. Per the germline V gene, CDR1 is SGHNT and CDR2 is YYREEE (reference sequence). V dropped 3 bases and J dropped 11; count of bases not matched to a gene: 7. Complete variable domain (other parts from reference TRBV5-4 and TRBJ2-5): ETGVTQSPTHLIKTRGQQVTLRCSSQSGHNTVSWYQQALGQGPQFIFQYYREEENGRGNFPPRFSGLQFPNYSSELNVNALELDDSALYLCASSSGTVPQYFGPGTRLLVL.

The rearrangement joins TRBV5-8 to TRBJ2-3; no clear D gene. The CDR3 has 13 residues. V was trimmed by 3 bases and J by 4 bases, leaving 9 bases between them. Germline assignment: CDR1 SGHTS and CDR2 YDEGEE. The CDR3 DNA reads as TGTGCCAGCAGCTACGGCTCGGCAGATACGCAGTATTTT. Protein: CASSYGSADTQYF.

This chain joins TRBV30 and TRBJ2-3; either TRBD1 or TRBD2 may supply D (6 bases each). This CDR3 has 16 residues. The germline V gene has CDR1 GTSNPN and CDR2 SVGIG (reference sequence). Trimming took off 3 bases at V and 3 bases at J, with 19 bases between the two ends. CDR3 residues: CAWSPGGGIVTDTQYF. DNA for the CDR3: TGTGCCTGGAGCCCTGGAGGGGGAATTGTGACAGATACGCAGTATTTT.

This chain links TRBV28 with TRBJ2-3; TRBD2 matches 12 bases. After removal of 6 bases from V and 4 bases from J, the junction contained 5 bases not matched to a gene. The CDR3 has 15 amino acids. Germline V gene lookup returns CDR1 MDHEN and CDR2 SYDVKM. The CDR3 coding sequence is TGTGCCAGCAGCTCGACTAGCGGGAGACCAGATACGCAGTATTTT. Encoded protein: CASSSTSGRPDTQYF.

The DNA of the CDR3 is TGCAGTCCAACATCTAGCGGGTCAGATACGCAGTATTTT. This sequence encodes CSPTSSGSDTQYF. J is TRBJ2-3 and V is TRBV20-1, with 8 bases that match TRBD2. V was pared by 8 bases and J by 4 bases, with 8 bases of the junction left unmatched. The CDR3 covers 13 residues. In germline, CDR1 is DFQATT, CDR2 SNEGSKA (reference sequence).

This clonotype was counted at least ten times. The chain employs TRBV28 and TRBJ2-3; D ambiguous. The CDR3 runs to 15 residues. Between the trimmed V and J ends, which lost 4 bases and 2 bases, there was a span of 13 bases. Germline CDR1 is MDHEN and CDR2 is SYDVKM. The CDR3: CASSSPTALTDTQYF. The CDR3 nucleotides read TGTGCCAGCAGTTCCCCGACTGCTCTCACAGATACGCAGTATTTT.

As to this clonotype: The conserved phenylalanine or tryptophan normally closing the CDR3 is absent here, so this likely arose from a read error. The chain joins TRBV7-9 to TRBJ1-2; TRBD1 matches 8 bases. The germline V gene encodes CDR1 SEHNR and CDR2 FQNEAQ (reference sequence). J lost 4 bases, V lost 0 bases, and 7 bases had no gene match. This CDR3 has 16 amino acids. The CDR3 reads CASSLARGQGVYGYTL. The CDR3 region has the DNA TGTGCCAGCAGCTTAGCCCGTGGACAGGGTGTCTATGGCTACACCCTC.

This clonotype was observed a handful of times. This chain uses TRBV29-1 with TRBJ2-7, with D perhaps being TRBD1 or TRBD2 (5 bases each). CDR1 is SQVTM, CDR2 ANQGSEA, per germline. The CDR3 extends over 14 amino acids. Trimming left V 1 base short and J 1 base short, with 11 bases between. CDR3 region: CSVEARDGSYEQYF. As DNA, the CDR3 is TGCAGCGTTGAAGCCCGGGACGGATCCTACGAGCAGTACTTC.

This clonotype was counted a few times. The rearrangement links TRBV6-1 to TRBJ1-1; D not resolved. The CDR3 spans 12 residues. Germline V gene sequence: CDR1 MNHNS, CDR2 SASEGT. The V end lost 7 bases, the J end lost 4 bases, and 10 bases lay between the germline ends. CDR3 amino acids: CASKGRITEAFF. Here the CDR3 DNA reads TGTGCCAGCAAAGGACGGATCACTGAAGCTTTCTTT.